This is a list of T cell receptor beta chains from one sample in a study of T cell repertoires in ileal Crohn's disease. Repertoires were generated with immunoSEQ multiplex PCR, while TCRdb's copy carries only in-frame clones and drops some. The sample consists of 3,100 or so clones, 65% to 90% of them appearing once. The specimen was ileal tissue. Receptors originate from an adult with Crohn's disease. CDR3s include the opening cysteine and the closing phenylalanine or tryptophan. A D gene is named only where the DNA matches it firmly. Expanded clones get a size class; other rows say once, few or many, or leave the size out.

>-|TRBD1|TRBV7-2|TRBJ1-3
TGTGCCAGCAGCTCAAGGACAGGACTTCCTCCTGGAAACACCATATATTTT
CASSSRTGLPPGNTIYF
>-|TRBD2|TRBV7-3|TRBJ2-1
TGTGCCAGCAGCCTCACTAGCGGGGGGAGCTATGAGCAGTTCTTC
CASSLTSGGSYEQFF
>-|-|TRBV30|TRBJ1-2
TGTGCCTGGAGCGGGTGGCAGGACTATGGCTACACCTTC
CAWSGWQDYGYTF
>-|-|TRBV5-1|TRBJ1-3
TGCGCCAGCCGACTCTCGGGGGCCAACTCTGGAAACACCATATATTTT
CASRLSGANSGNTIYF
>-|-|TRBV2|TRBJ1-6
TGTGCCAGCACCCTAAATCAGGGATCGTATTCACCCCTCCACTTT
CASTLNQGSYSPLHF
>-|TRBD1|TRBV7-2|TRBJ1-3
TGTGCCAGCAGCTTAGCCGTAGGACAGGGGCTAGGAAACACCATATATTTT
CASSLAVGQGLGNTIYF
>-|TRBD2|TRBV2|TRBJ2-3
TGTGCCAGCTCGCTAGCGGGGGCCTCAGATACGCAGTATTTT
CASSLAGASDTQYF
>-|TRBD1|TRBV5-1|TRBJ1-1
TGCGCCAGCAGCCCCGCCCCCCGGGACAGTGAAGCTTTCTTT
CASSPAPRDSEAFF
>-|TRBD2|TRBV5-1|TRBJ2-7
TGCGCCAGCAGCGCTGTGACGGGGAGGGACGAGCAGTACTTC
CASSAVTGRDEQYF
>-|-|TRBV30|TRBJ2-4
TGTGCCTGGGGTGGAGGGACGGGAAACATTCAGTACTTC
CAWGGGTGNIQYF
>-|TRBD1|TRBV11-2|TRBJ1-2
TGTGCCAGCAGCCCAGTGACAGGGAACTATGGCTACACCTTC
CASSPVTGNYGYTF
>-|-|TRBV5-6|TRBJ1-5
TGTGCCAGCAATACGATCAATCAGCCCCAGCATTTT
CASNTINQPQHF
>once|-|TRBV7-3|TRBJ2-3
TGTGCCAGCAGCCCCCGTCCCAACGGGGCAGGATTTATGGAATTGACAGATACGCAGTATTTT
CASSPRPNGAGFMELTDTQYF
>-|TRBD1|TRBV6-1|TRBJ1-2
TGTGCCAGCAGTGCCTGGGACAGGGGGCCTGCTAACTATGGCTACACCTTC
CASSAWDRGPANYGYTF
>-|-|TRBV5-1|TRBJ1-1
TGCGCCAGCAGCTTGTCGGGATGGTTCACTGAAGCTTTCTTT
CASSLSGWFTEAFF
>-|TRBD1|TRBV15|TRBJ1-3
TGTGCCACCAGCAGGACAGGGGCCCCTGGAAACACCATATATTTT
CATSRTGAPGNTIYF
>-|TRBD1|TRBV6-5|TRBJ1-3
TGTGCCAGCAGTCGAACAGGGGCCTCTGGAAACACCATATATTTT
CASSRTGASGNTIYF
>-|-|TRBV7-9|TRBJ1-6
TGTGCCAGCAGCCCTAGCGGGGCCTCATCGACTCCCCTCCACTTT
CASSPSGASSTPLHF
>-|-|TRBV5-8|TRBJ1-3
TGTGCCAGCAGTACTAGAAATGGAAACACCATATATTTT
CASSTRNGNTIYF
>-|-|TRBV30|TRBJ1-2
TGTGCCTGGACGTGGGGGATAGCCTATGGCTACACCTTC
CAWTWGIAYGYTF
>-|-|TRBV27|TRBJ2-1
TGTGCCAGCAGAACGCGGGGAAGCTCCTACAATGAGCAGTTCTTC
CASRTRGSSYNEQFF
>-|-|TRBV5-4|TRBJ2-3
TGTGCCAGCAGCTTTTCAGCTTCCACAGATACGCAGTATTTT
CASSFSASTDTQYF
>-|TRBD2|TRBV19|TRBJ2-2
TGTGCCAGTACGGACGGGGGGACCGCCTGGGAGCTGTTTTTT
CASTDGGTAWELFF
>-|TRBD1|TRBV27|TRBJ2-3
TGTGCCAGCAGCTCCCCCAGGGGGCATAGCACAGATACGCAGTATTTT
CASSSPRGHSTDTQYF
>-|-|TRBV7-6|TRBJ2-2
TGTGCCAGCAGTTTGGGGGCCGCCGGGGAGCTGTTTTTT
CASSLGAAGELFF
>-|-|TRBV9|TRBJ1-1
TGTGCCAGCAGCGTAGGTGTGGGTTTGAGTGACACTGAAGCTTTCTTT
CASSVGVGLSDTEAFF
>-|-|TRBV7-2|TRBJ2-3
TGTGCCAGCAGCTTAGCGCGGGGCACAGATACGCAGTATTTT
CASSLARGTDTQYF
>once|-|TRBV7-7|TRBJ2-2
TGTGCCAGCAGCCCCGATATGAACGGGGAGCTGTTTTTT
CASSPDMNGELFF
>-|-|TRBV27|TRBJ1-4
TGTGCCAGCAGTCCAAACCCCGCCCTGAATGAAAAACTGTTTTTT
CASSPNPALNEKLFF
>-|-|TRBV4-1|TRBJ1-1
TGCGCCAGCAGCCATGGCATTTTCACTGAAGCTTTCTTT
CASSHGIFTEAFF
>-|-|TRBV11-2|TRBJ2-5
TGTGCCAGCAGCAAGGGGCATCAAGAGACCCAGTACTTC
CASSKGHQETQYF
>-|-|TRBV5-1|TRBJ1-4
TGCGCCAGCAGCTTGGCAGGGCTTGATGAAAAACTGTTTTTT
CASSLAGLDEKLFF
>-|-|TRBV14|TRBJ1-2
TGTGCCAGTACACCAAACTATGGCTACACCTTC
CASTPNYGYTF
>-|TRBD2|TRBV27|TRBJ2-1
TGTGCCAGCACCTCCCAGCGGGGGGGGGCTGTCTACAATGAGCAGTTCTTC
CASTSQRGGAVYNEQFF
>once|-|TRBV6-1|TRBJ2-7
TGTGCCAGCAGTGAGGAGGGGGGGGGTTCCTACGAGCAGTACTTC
CASSEEGGGSYEQYF
>once|-|TRBV5-6|TRBJ1-6
TGTGCCAGCAGCCGTATGCAGGGGTCTTCACCCCTCCACTTT
CASSRMQGSSPLHF
>once|-|TRBV4-2|TRBJ2-2
TGTGCCAGCAGCCAAGGCGAAGTCACCGGGGAGCTGTTTTTT
CASSQGEVTGELFF
>-|-|TRBV7-2|TRBJ1-1
TGTGCCAGCAGCTTACGGGGAGAGAACACTGAAGCTTTCTTT
CASSLRGENTEAFF
>once|-|TRBV5-1|TRBJ1-2
TGCGCCAGCAGCTTTGGATCCCTGAGCTCTCCTATACTCAACTATGGCTACACCTTC
CASSFGSLSSPILNYGYTF
>few|-|TRBV6-6|TRBJ1-5
TGTGCCAGCAGTTACCCCGGGAACAATCAGCCCCAGCATTTT
CASSYPGNNQPQHF
>-|-|TRBV15|TRBJ2-5
TGTGCCATTCGGAGGCAGGGGTACCAAGAGACCCAGTACTTC
CAIRRQGYQETQYF
>once|-|TRBV5-4|TRBJ1-1
TGTGCCAGCAGCGGAGACCCGAACACTGAAGCTTTCTTT
CASSGDPNTEAFF
>few|TRBD1|TRBV10-3|TRBJ1-2
TGTGCCCTCGGGACAGGGAGTGACTATGGCTACACCTTC
CALGTGSDYGYTF
>-|-|TRBV6-1|TRBJ1-2
TGTGCCAGCAGCCGGGACTCTAGCTACTATGGCTACACCTTC
CASSRDSSYYGYTF
>-|-|TRBV7-9|TRBJ2-1
TGTGCCAGCAGCCAAAGCGGGACAAATTACAATGAGCAGTTCTTC
CASSQSGTNYNEQFF
>-|TRBD1|TRBV5-1|TRBJ2-2
TGCGCCAGCAGCTGGACAGGTCTAAACACCGGGGAGCTGTTTTTT
CASSWTGLNTGELFF
>-|-|TRBV29-1|TRBJ2-5
TGCAGCGTAAGGACAGCCCAAGAGACCCAGTACTTC
CSVRTAQETQYF
>-|TRBD1|TRBV5-5|TRBJ1-1
TGTGCCAGCAGCCAGACAGGGTGGAACACTGAAGCTTTCTTT
CASSQTGWNTEAFF
>-|TRBD1|TRBV7-9|TRBJ2-2
TGTGCCAGCAGCTTAGGAGGAACAGGGGGGACCGGGGAGCTGTTTTTT
CASSLGGTGGTGELFF
>-|TRBD1|TRBV6-5|TRBJ1-5
TGTGCCAGCAGAGACAGGGGTATCCGTCAGCCCCAGCATTTT
CASRDRGIRQPQHF